These 14 T cell receptor beta chains originate from one sample sequenced in a study of cytomegalovirus exposure and HLA in healthy donors. PCR was performed using 60 Vbeta and 13 Jbeta primers. The method was immunoSEQ multiplex PCR; TCRdb's version includes in-frame clones alone and lacks a portion of them. The sample lists 75,000 to 100,000 clones; around 79% were seen once. The sample was PBMCs. These receptors all come from a female donor in good health and CMV-seropositive.

The chain links TRBV30 to TRBJ2-7, with 7 bases lining up with TRBD2. The CDR3 spans 13 residues. Germline V lookup: CDR1 GTSNPN, CDR2 SVGIG (reference sequence). V gave up 5 bases and J gave up 3 bases; unmatched junction bases: 7. CDR3 bases: TGTGCCTGGGAAGGAGCGGGGTACTACGAGCAGTACTTC. As protein: CAWEGAGYYEQYF. Filled out from reference TRBV30 and TRBJ2-7, the complete variable domain reads SQTIHQWPATLVQPVGSPLSLECTVEGTSNPNLYWYRQAAGRGLQLLFYSVGIGQISSEVPQNLSASRPQDRQFILSSKKLLLSDSGFYLCAWEGAGYYEQYFGPGTRLTVT.

The rearrangement links TRBV7-3 to TRBJ2-1, with D tentatively TRBD1 (6 bases). V was trimmed by 5 bases and J by 4 bases, leaving 12 bases between them. The CDR3 is made up of 14 amino acids. CDR1 SGHTA and CDR2 FQGTGA come from the germline V gene. CDR3 in amino acids: CASSPAQGYNEQFF. CDR3 nucleotide sequence: TGTGCCAGCAGCCCCGCCCAGGGGTACAATGAGCAGTTCTTC.

This chain connects TRBV4-3 to TRBJ2-7, with TRBD2 matching over 8 bases. The CDR3 contains 17 residues. Trimming took 2 bases from V and 3 from J; bases not matched to a gene: 12. Germline assignment: CDR1 LGHNA and CDR2 YSLEER. The CDR3 nucleotides are TGCGCCAGCAGCCAATCGGGGTGGGCGGGAGGCCTCTACGAGCAGTACTTC. It translates to CASSQSGWAGGLYEQYF.

This clone turned up a few times. The gene calls are TRBV10-1 and TRBJ2-3; TRBD1 aligns across 9 bases. Trimming took 9 bases from V and 3 from J; bases not matched to a gene: 4. Per germline, CDR1 WNHNN and CDR2 SYGVQD (reference sequence). The CDR3 spans 13 residues. CDR3 nucleotides: TGCGCCAGTAGCGGACAGGGGACAGATACGCAGTATTTT. This translates into CASSGQGTDTQYF.

This clone was seen only a few times. V and J are TRBV5-1 and TRBJ2-5; TRBD2 aligns across 9 bases. V shed 4 bases, J shed 2 bases, and the junction held 18 bases outside the gene matches. CDR3 size: 19 residues. Per germline, CDR1 SGHRS and CDR2 YFSETQ. The CDR3 reads CASSPLMAGGPGRQETQYF. The CDR3 bases are TGCGCCAGCAGCCCCCTTATGGCGGGGGGGCCGGGGAGACAAGAGACCCAGTACTTC.

V gene TRBV7-6 combines with J gene TRBJ1-6; D not resolved. Trimming cost V 0 bases and J 8 bases, with 14 bases left between them. Germline CDR1 reads SGHVS; CDR2 reads FNYEAQ. The CDR3 contains 16 residues. The CDR3 loop is CASSLAPAGWDSPLHF. DNA of the CDR3: TGTGCCAGCAGCTTAGCGCCGGCAGGTTGGGATTCACCCCTCCACTTT.

The chain joins TRBV4-1 to TRBJ2-1, with D perhaps TRBD2 (5 bases). CDR1 and CDR2 (germline): MGHRA, YSYEKL. The CDR3 spans 16 residues. With 1 base removed from V and 0 bases from J, the gap between germline ends came to 10 bases. This CDR3 reads CASSQVGLSSYNEQFF. CDR3 coding DNA: TGCGCCAGCAGCCAAGTAGGACTCAGCTCCTACAATGAGCAGTTCTTC.

The gene calls are TRBV2 and TRBJ2-7; the match to TRBD1 covers 9 bases. CDR3 length: 14 amino acids. The V segment lost 6 bases and the J segment 6 bases; nucleotides outside the gene matches: 9. Germline loops: CDR1 SNHLY, CDR2 FYNNEI. The CDR3 spells CASSIKGQGGEQYF. CDR3 sequence (DNA): TGTGCCAGCAGCATCAAGGGACAGGGCGGCGAGCAGTACTTC.

The rearrangement links TRBV7-9 to TRBJ1-1; D perhaps matches TRBD1 (6 bases). V was shortened by 0 bases and J by 2 bases, with 10 bases between the two germline ends. Germline V lookup: CDR1 SEHNR, CDR2 FQNEAQ (reference sequence). The CDR3 sequence is 15 residues long. In nucleotides, the CDR3 is TGTGCCAGCAGCTTAGCCCAGGGGAGAAACACTGAAGCTTTCTTT. Its protein is CASSLAQGRNTEAFF.

V and J are TRBV28 and TRBJ1-4, with D tentatively TRBD1 (5 bases). The V gene lost 8 bases and the J gene lost 8 bases, with 15 bases spanning the gap. The germline V gene encodes CDR1 MDHEN and CDR2 SYDVKM. The CDR3 runs to 13 residues. The CDR3 coding sequence is TGTGCCAGCCAGCGGGGCGGGGGGGAAAAACTGTTTTTT. It encodes CASQRGGGEKLFF.

The genes are TRBV28 and TRBJ1-6, with D unclear. V lost 3 bases, J lost 12 bases, and 15 bases lay in between. Germline CDR1 is MDHEN and CDR2 is SYDVKM. The CDR3 consists of 14 residues. Here the CDR3 reads CASSFGYTTKPLHF. CDR3 DNA: TGTGCCAGCAGTTTCGGGTACACCACGAAACCCCTCCACTTT.

This chain connects TRBV18 to TRBJ2-1; weak D call: TRBD2 (6 bases). There are 15 residues in the CDR3. The germline V gene encodes CDR1 KGHSH and CDR2 LQKENI. Trimming removed 2 bases at V and 5 bases at J, with 13 bases between. In nucleotides, the CDR3 is TGTGCCAGCTCACCAGTGGAGACTAGGAACAATGAGCAGTTCTTC. Encoded protein: CASSPVETRNNEQFF. Combining the CDR3 with reference TRBV18 and TRBJ2-1 gives the whole variable domain NAGVMQNPRHLVRRRGQEARLRCSPMKGHSHVYWYRQLPEEGLKFMVYLQKENIIDESGMPKERFSAEFPKEGPSILRIQQVVRGDSAAYFCASSPVETRNNEQFFGPGTRLTVL.

As concerns this clone: At one end, the junction sequence differs from germline, possibly due to a read error. This chain uses TRBV7-2 with TRBJ1-1, with 7 bases lining up with TRBD1. CDR3 length equals 14 residues. The germline V gene encodes CDR1 SGHTA and CDR2 FQGNSA. The CDR3 is CVSSTNRGNTEAFF. The CDR3 DNA reads as TGTGTCAGCAGCACAAACAGGGGGAACACTGAAGCTTTCTTT. The variable domain in full, completed from reference TRBV7-2 and TRBJ1-1, reads GAGVSQSPSNKVTEKGKDVELRCDPISGHTALYWYRQSLGQGLEFLIYFQGNSAPDKSGLPSDRFSAERTGGSVSTLTIQRTQQEDSAVYLCVSSTNRGNTEAFFGQGTRLTVV.

The chain employs TRBV5-6 and TRBJ1-1; TRBD1 matches at 7 bases. Per the germline V gene, CDR1 is SGHDT and CDR2 is YYEEEE. After removal of 2 bases from V and 6 bases from J, the junction contained 7 bases not matched to a gene. This CDR3 region has 14 residues. CDR3 coding DNA: TGTGCCAGCAGCTTAGGGGGCGTAAGGTCTGAAGCTTTCTTT. It translates to CASSLGGVRSEAFF.